This T cell receptor beta chain was obtained from a study of blood T cell repertoires in COVID-19. At the level of the study: COVID-19 samples collected from the United States, Italy and Spain covered acute and convalescent phases.

The V gene lost 0 bases and the J gene lost 3 bases, with 13 bases spanning the gap. The CDR3 spans 15 residues. CDR1 is SGHNT, CDR2 YYREEE, per germline (reference sequence). This clone was counted many times. Cohorts were assigned according to the clinical history that participants reported. The authors' processing: Reference gene primers were amplified, and this amplification served to estimate nucleated cell counts. Assay used: immunoSEQ multiplex PCR; TCRdb lists only in-frame clones, some missing. That table is the source of V, J and clone size, and D and trimming were worked out from the DNA. The sample has about 160,000 clones, around nine tenths seen once.

This clonotype was sampled from a woman in her forties or fifties who had recovered from COVID-19. The V call is TRBV5-4, the J call TRBJ2-7, with D maybe TRBD1 (6 bases). Sequenced: PBMCs or T cells enriched from blood (not recorded which). The CDR3 DNA reads as TGTGCCAGCAGCTTGGAAGGCCAGGGGTACTACGAGCAGTACTTC. This codes for CASSLEGQGYYEQYF.